Sequencing of this TCR beta chain was carried out in a study of CD8 T cells in Susac syndrome. This CDR3 region has 15 residues. Germline lookup yields CDR1 SGHDT and CDR2 YYEEEE. The ends were cut back, 3 bases at V and 5 bases at J, with 16 bases in the middle. cDNA came from approximately 0.5 to 1 ug RNA primed by random hexamers. A multiplex approach, immunoSEQ multiplex PCR, amplified TCR beta CDR3 across 54 Vbeta and 13 Jbeta. One entry per CDR3 protein results from TCRdb running MiXCR on the immunoSEQ multiplex PCR reads. Of about 430,000 distinct CDR3 sequences listed, 85% to 90% are singletons. TCR beta from blood CD8+ and CD4+ T cells was sequenced. The multiple sclerosis control group was made up of treatment-naive patients with stable or active relapsing-remitting disease. Negative isolation yielded the CD8+ and CD4+ T cells, while FACS enriched the TEMRA cells.

The source is a human donor with multiple sclerosis. Sequencing was done on a sample of CD8+ T cells from PBMCs. The chain combines TRBV5-6 with TRBJ2-3; D is perhaps TRBD1 or TRBD2 (5 bases each). CDR3 residues: CASSYVGTTVDTQYF. The CDR3 region has the DNA TGTGCCAGCAGCTACGTCGGGACGACGGTAGATACGCAGTATTTT.